This T cell receptor beta chain was sequenced in a study of blood T cell repertoires in COVID-19. Here immunoSEQ multiplex PCR was the method, and the copy in TCRdb shows in-frame clones only, minus some. The sample lists 90,000 to 140,000 clones; about four fifths were seen once. The CDR3 has 13 amino acids. Germline V gene sequence: CDR1 LNHDA, CDR2 SQIVND (reference sequence). Trimming cost V 6 bases and J 6 bases, with 12 bases left between them. The chain has TRBV19 and TRBJ1-5, with a tentative D call TRBD1 (5 bases). The TCR comes from a man older than 75 with acute or convalescent COVID-19. Sequenced: peripheral blood. Here the CDR3 DNA reads TGTGCCAGTAGCAGGACGGGGGGTCAGCCCCAGCATTTT. Protein sequence: CASSRTGGQPQHF. The full variable domain, with the rest looked up from reference TRBV19 and TRBJ1-5, is DGGITQSPKYLFRKEGQNVTLSCEQNLNHDAMYWYRQDPGQGLRLIYYSQIVNDFQKGDIAEGYSVSREKKESFPLTVTSAQKNPTAFYLCASSRTGGQPQHFGDGTRLSIL.